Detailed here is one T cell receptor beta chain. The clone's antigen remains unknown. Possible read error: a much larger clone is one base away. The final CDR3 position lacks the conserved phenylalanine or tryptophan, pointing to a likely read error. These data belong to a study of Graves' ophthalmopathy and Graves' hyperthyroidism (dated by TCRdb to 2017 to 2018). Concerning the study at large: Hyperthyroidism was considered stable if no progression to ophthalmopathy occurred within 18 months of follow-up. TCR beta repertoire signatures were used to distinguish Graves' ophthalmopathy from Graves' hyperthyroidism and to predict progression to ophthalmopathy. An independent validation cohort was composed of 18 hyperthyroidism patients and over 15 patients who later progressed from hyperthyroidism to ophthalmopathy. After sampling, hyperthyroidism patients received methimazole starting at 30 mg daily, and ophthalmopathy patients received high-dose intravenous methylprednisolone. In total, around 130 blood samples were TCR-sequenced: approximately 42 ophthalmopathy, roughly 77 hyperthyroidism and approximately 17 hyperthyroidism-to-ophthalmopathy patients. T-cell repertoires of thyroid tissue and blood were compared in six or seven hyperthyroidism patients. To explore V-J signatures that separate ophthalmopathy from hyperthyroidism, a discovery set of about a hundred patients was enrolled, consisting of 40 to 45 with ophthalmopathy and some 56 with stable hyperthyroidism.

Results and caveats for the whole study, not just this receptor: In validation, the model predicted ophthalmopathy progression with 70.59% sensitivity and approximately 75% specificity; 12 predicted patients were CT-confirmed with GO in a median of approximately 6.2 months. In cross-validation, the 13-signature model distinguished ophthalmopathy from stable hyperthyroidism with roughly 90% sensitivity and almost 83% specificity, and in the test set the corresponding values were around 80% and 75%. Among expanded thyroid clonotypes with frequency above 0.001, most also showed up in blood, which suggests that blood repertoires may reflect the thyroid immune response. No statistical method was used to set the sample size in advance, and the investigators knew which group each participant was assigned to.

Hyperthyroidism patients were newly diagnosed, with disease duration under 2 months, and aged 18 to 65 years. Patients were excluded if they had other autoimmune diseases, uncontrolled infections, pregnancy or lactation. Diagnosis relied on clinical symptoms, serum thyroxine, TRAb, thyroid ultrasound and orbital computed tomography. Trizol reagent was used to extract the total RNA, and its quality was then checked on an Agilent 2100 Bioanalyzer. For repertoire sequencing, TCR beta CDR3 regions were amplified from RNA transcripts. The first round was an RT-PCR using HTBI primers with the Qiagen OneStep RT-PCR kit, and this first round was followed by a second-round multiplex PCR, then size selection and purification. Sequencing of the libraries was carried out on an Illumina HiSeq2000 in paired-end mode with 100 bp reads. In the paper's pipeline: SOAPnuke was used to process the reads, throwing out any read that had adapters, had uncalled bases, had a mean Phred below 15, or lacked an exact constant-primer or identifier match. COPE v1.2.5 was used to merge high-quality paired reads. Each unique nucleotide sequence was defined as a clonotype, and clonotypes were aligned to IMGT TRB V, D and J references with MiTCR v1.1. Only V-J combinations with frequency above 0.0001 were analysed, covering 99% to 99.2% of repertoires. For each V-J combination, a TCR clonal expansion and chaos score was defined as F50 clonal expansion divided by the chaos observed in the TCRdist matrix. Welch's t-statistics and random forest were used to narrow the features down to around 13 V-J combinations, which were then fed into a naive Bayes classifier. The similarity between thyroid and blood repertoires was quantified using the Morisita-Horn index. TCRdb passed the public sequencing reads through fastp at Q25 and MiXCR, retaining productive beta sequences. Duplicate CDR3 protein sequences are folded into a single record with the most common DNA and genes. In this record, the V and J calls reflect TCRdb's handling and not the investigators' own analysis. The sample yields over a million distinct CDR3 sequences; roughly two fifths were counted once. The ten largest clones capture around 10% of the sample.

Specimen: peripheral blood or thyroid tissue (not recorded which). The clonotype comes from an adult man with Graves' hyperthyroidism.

CDR3 loop: CASSADRENTEAFC. The DNA is TGTGCCAGTAGTGCCGACAGAGAGAACACTGAAGCTTTCTGT. The V and J segments used are TRBV19 and TRBJ1-1; matching of 5 bases hints at TRBD1 as the D gene. The germline V gene (reference sequence) supplies CDR1 LNHDA and CDR2 SQIVND. V was cut back by 5 bases and J by 1 base, leaving a gap of 11 bases between them. The CDR3 numbers 14 amino acids, ends counted. Only CDR3 DNA is held: 42 bases, read in frame from base 1.